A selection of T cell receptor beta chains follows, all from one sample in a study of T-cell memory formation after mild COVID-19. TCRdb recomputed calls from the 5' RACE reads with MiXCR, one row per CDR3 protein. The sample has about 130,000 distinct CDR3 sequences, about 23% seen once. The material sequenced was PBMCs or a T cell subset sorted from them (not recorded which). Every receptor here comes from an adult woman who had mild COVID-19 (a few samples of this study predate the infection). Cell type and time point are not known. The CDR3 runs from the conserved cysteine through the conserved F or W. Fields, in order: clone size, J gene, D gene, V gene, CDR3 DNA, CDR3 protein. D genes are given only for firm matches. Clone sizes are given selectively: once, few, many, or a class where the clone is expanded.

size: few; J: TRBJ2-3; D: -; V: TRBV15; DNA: TGTGCCACCAGCCTTACCACGGACAGCACAGATACGCAGTATTTT; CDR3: CATSLTTDSTDTQYF
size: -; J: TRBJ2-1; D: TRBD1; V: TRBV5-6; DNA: TGTGCCAGCAGCCCGGACAGGTTAGATGAGCAGTTCTTC; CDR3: CASSPDRLDEQFF
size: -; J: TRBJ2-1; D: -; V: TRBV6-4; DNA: TGTGCCAGCAGCCAGGACTCTCACCTGAATGAGCAGTTCTTC; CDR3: CASSQDSHLNEQFF
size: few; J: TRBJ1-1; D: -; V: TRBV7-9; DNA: TGTGCCAGCAGCTCATTTGAAGCTTTCTTT; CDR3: CASSSFEAFF
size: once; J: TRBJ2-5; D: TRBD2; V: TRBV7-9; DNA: TGTGCCAGCAGCCCACTAGCGGGGGGCTTCCAAGAGACCCAGTACTTC; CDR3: CASSPLAGGFQETQYF
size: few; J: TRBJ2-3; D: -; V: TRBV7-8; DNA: TGTGCCAGCAGCCCGTGGACAGTTGAGGTCACAGATACGCAGTATTTT; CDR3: CASSPWTVEVTDTQYF
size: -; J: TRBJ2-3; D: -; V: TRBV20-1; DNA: TGCAGTGCCCGACAGTCAGGAGATACGCAGTATTTT; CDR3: CSARQSGDTQYF
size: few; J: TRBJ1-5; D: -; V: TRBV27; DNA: TGTGCCAGCAGTTTTGGGGGATTCAATCAGCCCCAGCATTTT; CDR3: CASSFGGFNQPQHF
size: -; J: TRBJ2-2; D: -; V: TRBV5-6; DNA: TGTGCCAGCAGCTTGGTGGCTGCGGACACCGGGGAGCTGTTTTTT; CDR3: CASSLVAADTGELFF
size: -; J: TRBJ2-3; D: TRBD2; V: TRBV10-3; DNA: TGTGCCACCCTCATCGATAGCGGGACAGATACGCAGTATTTT; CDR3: CATLIDSGTDTQYF
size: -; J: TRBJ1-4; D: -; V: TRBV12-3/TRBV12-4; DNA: TGTGCCAGCAGTTTGGGGGGTGGGAGAGAAAAACTGTTTTTT; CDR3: CASSLGGGREKLFF
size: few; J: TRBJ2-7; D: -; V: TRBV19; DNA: TGTGCCAGTAGTGCGGGACTTCAATTCTACGAGCAGTACTTC; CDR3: CASSAGLQFYEQYF
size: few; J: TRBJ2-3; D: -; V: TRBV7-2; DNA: TGTGCCAGCAGCTCGCCCTATGGGGCAGCAGATACGCAGTATTTT; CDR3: CASSSPYGAADTQYF
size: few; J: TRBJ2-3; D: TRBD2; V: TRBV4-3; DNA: TGCGCCAGCAGCCAAGATCGGGCAGAGGTAGCGGGAAGAGATACGCAGTATTTT; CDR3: CASSQDRAEVAGRDTQYF
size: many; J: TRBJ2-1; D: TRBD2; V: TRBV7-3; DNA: TGTGCCAGCTCCTCTGGCAGCGGGGAGGGGGAGCAGTTCTTC; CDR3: CASSSGSGEGEQFF
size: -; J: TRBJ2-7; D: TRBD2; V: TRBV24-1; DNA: TGTGCCACCAGTGATGACGGGAGGTCCGAGCAGTACTTC; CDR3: CATSDDGRSEQYF
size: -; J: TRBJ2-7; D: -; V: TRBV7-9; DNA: TGTGCCAGCAGCCCCTCTGGAGGGAGGCAGCTATACGAGCAGTACTTC; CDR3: CASSPSGGRQLYEQYF
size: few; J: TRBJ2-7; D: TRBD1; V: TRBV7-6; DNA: TGTGCCAGCAGCTTATCCGGGACAGGGACCTACGAGCAGTACTTC; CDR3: CASSLSGTGTYEQYF
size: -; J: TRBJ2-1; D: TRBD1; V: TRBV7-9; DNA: TGTGCCAGCAGCGCGCAGGGGGCTCCCTACAATGAGCAGTTCTTC; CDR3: CASSAQGAPYNEQFF
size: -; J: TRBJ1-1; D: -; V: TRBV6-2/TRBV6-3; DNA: TGTGCCAGCACCCTTCTGGTTTGGGAATTGAACACTGAAGCTTTCTTT; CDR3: CASTLLVWELNTEAFF
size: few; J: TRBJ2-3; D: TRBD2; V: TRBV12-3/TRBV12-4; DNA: TGTGCCAGCATTCCGGGACTAGCGGGGTATGATACGCAGTATTTT; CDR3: CASIPGLAGYDTQYF
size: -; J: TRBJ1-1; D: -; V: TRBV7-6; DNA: TGTGCCAGCAGCTTAGGGCAGGGAAAAACTGAAGCTTTCTTT; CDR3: CASSLGQGKTEAFF
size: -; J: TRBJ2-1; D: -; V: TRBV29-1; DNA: TGCAGCGTTGAAGGCGGGCCGAGCTCCTACAATGAGCAGTTCTTC; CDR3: CSVEGGPSSYNEQFF
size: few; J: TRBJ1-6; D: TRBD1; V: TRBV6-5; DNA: TGTGCCAGCAGTTACGTCGGGACAGGGTTATTTGGGTCACCCCTCCACTTT; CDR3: CASSYVGTGLFGSPLHF
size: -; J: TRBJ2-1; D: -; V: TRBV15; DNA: TGTGCCACCAGCAGCGTCACCCACAATGAGCAGTTCTTC; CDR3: CATSSVTHNEQFF
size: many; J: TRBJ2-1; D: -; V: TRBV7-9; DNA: TGTGCCAGCAGCTCTATTACCCCCCCAGGGATCGTTGAGCAGTTCTTC; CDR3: CASSSITPPGIVEQFF
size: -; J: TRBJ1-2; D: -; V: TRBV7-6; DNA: TGTGCCAGCAGCTTAGATCCGGGGGCCAACTATGGCTACACCTTC; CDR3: CASSLDPGANYGYTF
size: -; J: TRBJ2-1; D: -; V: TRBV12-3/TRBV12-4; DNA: TGTGCCAGCAGTCCTTACCCCAATGAGCAGTTCTTC; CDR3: CASSPYPNEQFF
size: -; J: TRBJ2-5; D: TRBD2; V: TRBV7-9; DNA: TGTGCCAGCAGCCGACTAGCGGGAGGCAGAGAGACCCAGTACTTC; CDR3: CASSRLAGGRETQYF
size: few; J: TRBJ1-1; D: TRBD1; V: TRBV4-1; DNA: TGCGCCAGCAGCCAAGATTTCAATAGGGACAGTAACACTGAAGCTTTCTTT; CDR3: CASSQDFNRDSNTEAFF
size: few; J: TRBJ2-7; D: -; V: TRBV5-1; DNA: TGCGCCAGCAGCTTCGATACCTACGAGCAGTACTTC; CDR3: CASSFDTYEQYF
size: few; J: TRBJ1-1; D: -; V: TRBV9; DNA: TGTGCCAGCAGCGTCGGACGCTCGAACACTGAAGCTTTCTTT; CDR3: CASSVGRSNTEAFF
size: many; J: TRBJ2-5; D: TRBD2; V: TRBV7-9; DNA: TGTGCCAGCAGCTCACCTTATAGCGGGCAAGAGACCCAGTACTTC; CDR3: CASSSPYSGQETQYF
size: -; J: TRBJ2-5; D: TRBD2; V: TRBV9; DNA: TGTGCCAGCAGCATAATAGCGGGGGAGACCCAGTACTTC; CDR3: CASSIIAGETQYF
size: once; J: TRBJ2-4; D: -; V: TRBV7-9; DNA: TGTGCCAGCAGCTTGTCGGGGGAGAACATTCAGTACTTC; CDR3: CASSLSGENIQYF
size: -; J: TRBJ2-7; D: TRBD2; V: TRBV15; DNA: TGTGCCACCAGCAGCCCTACCCTAGCGGGGGCGGGGGAGCAGTACTTC; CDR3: CATSSPTLAGAGEQYF
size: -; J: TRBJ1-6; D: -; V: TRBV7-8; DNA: TGTGCCAGCAGCCCTCGGGACCGGAATTCACCCCTCCACTTT; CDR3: CASSPRDRNSPLHF
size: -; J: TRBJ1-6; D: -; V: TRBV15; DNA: TGTGCCACCAGCAGAGAAGTAGGGGGATCACCCCTCCACTTT; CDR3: CATSREVGGSPLHF
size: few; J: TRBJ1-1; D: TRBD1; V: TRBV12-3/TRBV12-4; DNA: TGTGCCAGCAGTCCTTCTACAGGGGCCACTGAAGCTTTCTTT; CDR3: CASSPSTGATEAFF